Below, one T cell receptor (beta chain) is given with its context. The data were taken from a study of blood T cell repertoires in COVID-19. The data were produced by immunoSEQ multiplex PCR, yet TCRdb's version contains in-frame clones alone and is incomplete. This sample has 200,000 to 300,000 clones, with about 88% found just once. V was shortened by 2 bases and J by 4 bases, with 14 bases between the two germline ends. The CDR3 is 15 residues long. Germline-derived CDR1 and CDR2 are MNHEY and SVGAGI. The sequence derives from a woman in her sixties or seventies with COVID-19, enrolled during active disease. The rearrangement joins TRBV6-5 to TRBJ1-2; maybe TRBD1 (5 bases). Sequencing used peripheral blood. CDR3 DNA sequence: TGTGCCAGCAGTTACAGCGGGGCGCGGGGCTATGGCTACACCTTC. Translated: CASSYSGARGYGYTF.